Listed here is a single TCR beta chain. Its antigen is unknown. TCRdb fed the reads into MiXCR, producing one record per CDR3 protein. The table has some 940,000 distinct CDR3 sequences, less than 40% seen once; the top ten hold about an eighth. With V trimmed by 6 bases and J by 2 bases, 7 bases remained unmatched. CDR3 length: 16 amino acids. This sample is part of a study of T cell repertoires in cytomegalovirus infection. Study summary: Both CMV infection and a matching HLA type were indicated by public TCR beta signatures.

The chain employs TRBV12-3 or TRBV12-4 and TRBJ2-5; 12 bases line up with TRBD2. This receptor was obtained from a human donor in good health (CMV status not recorded). Some clones in this sample may be carry-over from other donors' samples. Sequencing was performed on cultured CD8+ T cells from PBMCs, taken from culture after CMV antigen stimulation. The chain's CDR3 is CASSFRLAGDQETQYF. CDR3 sequence (DNA): TGTGCCAGCAGCTTTAGACTAGCGGGGGATCAAGAGACCCAGTACTTC.